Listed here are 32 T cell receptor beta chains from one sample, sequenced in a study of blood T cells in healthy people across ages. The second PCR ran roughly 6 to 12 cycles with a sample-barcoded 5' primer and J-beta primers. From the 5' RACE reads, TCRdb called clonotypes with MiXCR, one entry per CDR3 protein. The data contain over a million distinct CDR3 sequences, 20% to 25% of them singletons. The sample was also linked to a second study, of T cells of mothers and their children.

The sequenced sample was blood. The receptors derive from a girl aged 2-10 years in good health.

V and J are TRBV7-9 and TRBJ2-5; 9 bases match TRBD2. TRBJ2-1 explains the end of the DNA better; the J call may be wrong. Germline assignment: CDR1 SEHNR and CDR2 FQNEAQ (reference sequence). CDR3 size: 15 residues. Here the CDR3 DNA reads TGTGCCAGCAGCTACGGTGCTAGCGGGATAAATGAGCAGTTCTTC. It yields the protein CASSYGASGINEQFF.

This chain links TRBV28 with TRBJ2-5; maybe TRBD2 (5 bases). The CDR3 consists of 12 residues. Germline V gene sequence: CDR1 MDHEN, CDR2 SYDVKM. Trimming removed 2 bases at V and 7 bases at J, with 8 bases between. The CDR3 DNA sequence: TGTGCCAGCAGTTTAGAGGGTTGGACCCAGTACTTC. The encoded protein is CASSLEGWTQYF.

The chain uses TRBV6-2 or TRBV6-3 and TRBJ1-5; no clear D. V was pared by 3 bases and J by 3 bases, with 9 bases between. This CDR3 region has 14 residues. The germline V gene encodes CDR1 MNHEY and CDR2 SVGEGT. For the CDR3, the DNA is TGTGCCAGCAGTTATTGGGGAAACAATCAGCCCCAGCATTTT. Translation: CASSYWGNNQPQHF.

Here the CDR3 DNA reads TGTGCCAGCAGTCACCTAGGGGGGAGTGGGGAAGAGACCCAGTACTTC. Its translation: CASSHLGGSGEETQYF. V and J are TRBV3-1 and TRBJ2-5; D tentatively reads TRBD1 or TRBD2 (6 bases each). V shed 6 bases and J shed 3 bases, with 20 bases lying between them. This CDR3 has 16 residues. Germline-derived CDR1 and CDR2 are LGHDT and YNNKEL (reference sequence).

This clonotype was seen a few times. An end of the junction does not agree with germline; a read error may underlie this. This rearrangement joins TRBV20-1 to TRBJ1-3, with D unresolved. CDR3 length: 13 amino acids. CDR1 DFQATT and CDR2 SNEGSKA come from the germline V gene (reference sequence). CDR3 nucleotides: TGCAGTGCTACCTTAGCCTCAGGAAACACCATATGTTTT. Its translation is CSATLASGNTICF.

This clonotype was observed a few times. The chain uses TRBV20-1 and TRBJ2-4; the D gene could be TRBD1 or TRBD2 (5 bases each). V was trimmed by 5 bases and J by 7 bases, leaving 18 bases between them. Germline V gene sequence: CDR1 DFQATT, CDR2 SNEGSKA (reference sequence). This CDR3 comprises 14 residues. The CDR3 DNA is TGCAGTGCTGCCAGTTTGGCCAGGGAGAACATTCAGTACTTC. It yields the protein CSAASLARENIQYF.

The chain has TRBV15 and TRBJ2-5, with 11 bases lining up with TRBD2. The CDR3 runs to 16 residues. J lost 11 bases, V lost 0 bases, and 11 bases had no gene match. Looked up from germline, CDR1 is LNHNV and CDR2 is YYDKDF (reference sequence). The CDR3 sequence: CATSRDLLAGGQEQYF. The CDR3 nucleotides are TGTGCCACCAGCAGAGATCTCCTAGCGGGAGGCCAAGAGCAGTACTTC.

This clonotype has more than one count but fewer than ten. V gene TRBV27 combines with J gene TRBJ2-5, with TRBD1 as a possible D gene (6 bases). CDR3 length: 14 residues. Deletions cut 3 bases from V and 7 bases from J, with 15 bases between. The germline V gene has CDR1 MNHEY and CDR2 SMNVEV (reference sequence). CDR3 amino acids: CASSFQDSGTTQYF. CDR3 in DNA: TGTGCCAGCAGTTTCCAGGACAGCGGAACGACCCAGTACTTC.

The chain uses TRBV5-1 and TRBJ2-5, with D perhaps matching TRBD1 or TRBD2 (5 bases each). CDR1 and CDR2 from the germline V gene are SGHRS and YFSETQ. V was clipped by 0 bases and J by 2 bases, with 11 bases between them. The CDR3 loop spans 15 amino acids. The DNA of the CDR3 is TGCGCCAGCAGCTTGGGGGGGACGAAACAAGAGACCCAGTACTTC. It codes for CASSLGGTKQETQYF.

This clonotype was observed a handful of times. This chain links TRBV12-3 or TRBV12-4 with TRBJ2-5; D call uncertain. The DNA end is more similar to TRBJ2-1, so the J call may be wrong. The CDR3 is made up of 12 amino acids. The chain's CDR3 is CASSSYAREQFF. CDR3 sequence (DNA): TGTGCCAGCAGTTCCTATGCTCGGGAGCAGTTCTTC.

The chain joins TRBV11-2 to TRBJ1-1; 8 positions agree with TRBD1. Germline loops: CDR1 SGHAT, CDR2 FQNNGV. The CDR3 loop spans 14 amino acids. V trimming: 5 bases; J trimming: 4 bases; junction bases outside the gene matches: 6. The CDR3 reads CASSTQTGGTEAFF. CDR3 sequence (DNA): TGTGCCAGCAGCACCCAAACAGGGGGCACTGAAGCTTTCTTT. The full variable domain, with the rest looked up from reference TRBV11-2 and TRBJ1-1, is EAGVAQSPRYKIIEKRQSVAFWCNPISGHATLYWYQQILGQGPKLLIQFQNNGVVDDSQLPKDRFSAERLKGVDSTLKIQPAKLEDSAVYLCASSTQTGGTEAFFGQGTRLTVV.

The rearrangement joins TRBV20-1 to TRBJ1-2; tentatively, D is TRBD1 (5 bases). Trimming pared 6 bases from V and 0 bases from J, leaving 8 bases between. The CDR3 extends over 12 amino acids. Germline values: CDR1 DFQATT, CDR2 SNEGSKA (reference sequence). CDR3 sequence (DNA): TGCAGTGCCTCGACAGCTAACTATGGCTACACCTTC. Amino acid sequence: CSASTANYGYTF.

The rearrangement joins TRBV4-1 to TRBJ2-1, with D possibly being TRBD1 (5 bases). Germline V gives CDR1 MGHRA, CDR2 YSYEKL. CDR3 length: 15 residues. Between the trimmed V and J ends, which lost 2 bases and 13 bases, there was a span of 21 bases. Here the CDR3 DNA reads TGCGCCAGCAGCCAACTCAACCAAGGGGTACTCGGACAGTTCTTC. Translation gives CASSQLNQGVLGQFF.

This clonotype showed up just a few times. CDR3: CASSLGVREETQYF. CDR3 nucleotide sequence: TGCGCCAGCAGCTTGGGAGTCAGGGAAGAGACCCAGTACTTC. The V gene is TRBV5-1, the J gene TRBJ2-5, with D possibly TRBD1 on 5 matching bases. The CDR3 totals 14 residues. Per the germline V gene, CDR1 is SGHRS and CDR2 is YFSETQ. The V end was cut by 0 bases, the J end by 3 bases, with 9 bases between.

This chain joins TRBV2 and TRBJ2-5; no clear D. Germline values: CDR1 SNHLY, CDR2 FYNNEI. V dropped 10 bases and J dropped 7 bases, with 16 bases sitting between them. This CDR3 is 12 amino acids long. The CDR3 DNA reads TGTGCCATCCAGACCTCTTCTGGGACCCAGTACTTC. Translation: CAIQTSSGTQYF. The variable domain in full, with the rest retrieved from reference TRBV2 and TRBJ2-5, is EPEVTQTPSHQVTQMGQEVILRCVPISNHLYFYWYRQILGQKVEFLVSFYNNEISEKSEIFDDQFSVERPDGSNFTLKIRSTKLEDSAMYFCAIQTSSGTQYFGPGTRLLVL.

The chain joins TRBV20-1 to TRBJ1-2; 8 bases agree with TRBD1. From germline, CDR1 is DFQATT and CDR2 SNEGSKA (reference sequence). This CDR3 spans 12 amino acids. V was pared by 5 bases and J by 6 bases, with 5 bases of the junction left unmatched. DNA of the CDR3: TGCAGTGCTTGGACAGGGTTACATGGCTACACCTTC. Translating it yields CSAWTGLHGYTF.

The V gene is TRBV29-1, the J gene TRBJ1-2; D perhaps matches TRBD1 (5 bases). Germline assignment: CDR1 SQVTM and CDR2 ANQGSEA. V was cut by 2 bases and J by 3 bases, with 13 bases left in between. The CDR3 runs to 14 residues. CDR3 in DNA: TGCAGCGTTGAATATCGGGACCAACACTATGGCTACACCTTC. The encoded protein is CSVEYRDQHYGYTF.

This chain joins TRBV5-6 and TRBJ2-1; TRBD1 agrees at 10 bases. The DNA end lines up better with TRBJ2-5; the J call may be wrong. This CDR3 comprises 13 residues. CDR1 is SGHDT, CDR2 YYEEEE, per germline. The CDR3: CASSWGQGETQYF. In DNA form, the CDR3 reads TGTGCCAGCAGCTGGGGACAGGGGGAGACCCAGTACTTC.

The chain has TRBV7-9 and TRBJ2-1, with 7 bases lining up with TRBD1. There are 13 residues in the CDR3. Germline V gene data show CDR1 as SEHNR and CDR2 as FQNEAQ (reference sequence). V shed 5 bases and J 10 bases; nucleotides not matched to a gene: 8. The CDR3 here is CASSPIDRDEQFF. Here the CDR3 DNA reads TGTGCCAGCAGCCCCATTGACAGGGACGAGCAGTTCTTC.

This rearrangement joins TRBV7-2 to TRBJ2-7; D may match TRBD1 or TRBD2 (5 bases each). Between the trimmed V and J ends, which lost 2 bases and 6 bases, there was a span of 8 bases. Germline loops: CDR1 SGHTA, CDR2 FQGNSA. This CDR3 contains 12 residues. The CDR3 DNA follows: TGTGCCAGCAGCTTACACGGGACCGAGCAGTACTTC. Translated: CASSLHGTEQYF.

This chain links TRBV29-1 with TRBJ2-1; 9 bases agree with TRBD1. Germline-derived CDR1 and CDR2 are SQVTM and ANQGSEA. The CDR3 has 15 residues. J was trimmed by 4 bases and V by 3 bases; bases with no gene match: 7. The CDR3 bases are TGCAGCGTTGATGGCCGGGACAGGGATTACAATGAGCAGTTCTTC. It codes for CSVDGRDRDYNEQFF.

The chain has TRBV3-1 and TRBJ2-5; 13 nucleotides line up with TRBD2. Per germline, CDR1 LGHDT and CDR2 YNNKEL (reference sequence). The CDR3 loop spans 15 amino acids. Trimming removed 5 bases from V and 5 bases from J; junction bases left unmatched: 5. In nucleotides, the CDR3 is TGTGCCAGCAGCTCTACTAGCGGGAGGGCGGAGACCCAGTACTTC. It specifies CASSSTSGRAETQYF.

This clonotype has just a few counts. The CDR3 DNA reads as TGTGCCAGCAGCTTTAATACAGGCAATGAGCAGTTCTTC. It specifies CASSFNTGNEQFF. V usage is TRBV5-5 and J usage is TRBJ2-5; D perhaps matches TRBD1 (5 bases). The end of the DNA is better explained by TRBJ2-1, so the J call may be wrong. Germline V CDR1 and CDR2: SGHKS, YYEKEE (reference sequence). The CDR3 runs 13 residues.

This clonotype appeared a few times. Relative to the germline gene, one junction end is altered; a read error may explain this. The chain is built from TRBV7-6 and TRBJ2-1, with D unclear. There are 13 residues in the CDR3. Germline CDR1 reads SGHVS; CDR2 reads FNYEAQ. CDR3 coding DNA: TGTGCTAGCAGCGTACAGCAGGACAATGAGCAGTTCTTC. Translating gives CASSVQQDNEQFF.

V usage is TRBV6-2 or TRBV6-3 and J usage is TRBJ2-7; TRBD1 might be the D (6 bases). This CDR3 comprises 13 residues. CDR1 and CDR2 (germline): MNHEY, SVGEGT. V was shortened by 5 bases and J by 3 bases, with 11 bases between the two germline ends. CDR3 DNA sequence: TGTGCCAGCAGTCCATGGACAGACTACGAGCAGTACTTC. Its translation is CASSPWTDYEQYF.

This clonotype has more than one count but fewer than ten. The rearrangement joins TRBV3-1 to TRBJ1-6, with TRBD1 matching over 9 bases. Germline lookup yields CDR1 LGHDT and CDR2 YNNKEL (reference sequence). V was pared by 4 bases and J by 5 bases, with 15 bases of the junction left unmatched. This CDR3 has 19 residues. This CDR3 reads CASSPWSYGTGRDNSPLHF. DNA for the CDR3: TGTGCCAGCAGCCCCTGGTCGTATGGGACAGGGCGCGATAATTCACCCCTCCACTTT.

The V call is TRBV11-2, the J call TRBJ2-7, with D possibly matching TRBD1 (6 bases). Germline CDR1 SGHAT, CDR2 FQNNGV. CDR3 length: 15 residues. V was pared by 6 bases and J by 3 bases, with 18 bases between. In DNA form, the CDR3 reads TGTGCCAGCAGGAGCTGGGGGCAGAAGGACTACGAGCAGTACTTC. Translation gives CASRSWGQKDYEQYF.

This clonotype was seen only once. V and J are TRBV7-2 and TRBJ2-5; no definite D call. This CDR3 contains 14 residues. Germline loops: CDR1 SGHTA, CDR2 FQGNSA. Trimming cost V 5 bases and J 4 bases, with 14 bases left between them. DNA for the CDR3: TGTGCCAGCAGCCAAAGGATGAGTATAGAGACCCAGTACTTC. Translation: CASSQRMSIETQYF.

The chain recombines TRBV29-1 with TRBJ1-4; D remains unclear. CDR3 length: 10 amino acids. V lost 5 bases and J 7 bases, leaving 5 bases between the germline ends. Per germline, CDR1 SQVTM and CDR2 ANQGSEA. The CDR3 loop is CSVLVEKLFF. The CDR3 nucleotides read TGCAGCGTTCTTGTTGAAAAACTGTTTTTT.

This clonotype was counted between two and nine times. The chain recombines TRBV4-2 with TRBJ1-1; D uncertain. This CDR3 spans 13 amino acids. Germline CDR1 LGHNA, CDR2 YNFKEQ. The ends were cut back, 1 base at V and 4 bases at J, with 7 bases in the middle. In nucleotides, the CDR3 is TGTGCCAGCAGCCAAGTGGTACGCACTGAAGCTTTCTTT. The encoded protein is CASSQVVRTEAFF.

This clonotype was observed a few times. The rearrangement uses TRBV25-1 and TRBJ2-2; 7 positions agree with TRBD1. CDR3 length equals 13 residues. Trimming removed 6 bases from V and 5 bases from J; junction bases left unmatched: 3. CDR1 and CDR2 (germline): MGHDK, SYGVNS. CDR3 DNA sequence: TGTGCCAGCAGGGCAGGGGGTACCGGGGAGCTGTTTTTT. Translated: CASRAGGTGELFF.

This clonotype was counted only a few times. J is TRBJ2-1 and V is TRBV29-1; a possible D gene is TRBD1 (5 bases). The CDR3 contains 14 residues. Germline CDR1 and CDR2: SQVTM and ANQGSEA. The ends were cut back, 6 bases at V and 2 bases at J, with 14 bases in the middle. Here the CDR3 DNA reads TGCAGCGTACCCGATCAGGGTACCTACAATGAGCAGTTCTTC. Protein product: CSVPDQGTYNEQFF.